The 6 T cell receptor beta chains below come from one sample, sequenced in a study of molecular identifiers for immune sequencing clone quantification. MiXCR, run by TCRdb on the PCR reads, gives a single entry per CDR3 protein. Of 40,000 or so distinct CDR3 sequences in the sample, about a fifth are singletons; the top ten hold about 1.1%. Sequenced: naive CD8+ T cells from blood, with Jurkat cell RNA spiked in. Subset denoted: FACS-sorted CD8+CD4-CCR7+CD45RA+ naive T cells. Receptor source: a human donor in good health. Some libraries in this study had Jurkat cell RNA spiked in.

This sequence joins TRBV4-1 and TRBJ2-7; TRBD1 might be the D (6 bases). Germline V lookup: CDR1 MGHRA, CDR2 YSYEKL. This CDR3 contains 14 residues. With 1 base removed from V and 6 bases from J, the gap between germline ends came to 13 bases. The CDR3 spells CASSQVRDTGEQYF. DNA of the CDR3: TGCGCCAGCAGCCAAGTGAGGGACACTGGCGAGCAGTACTTC.

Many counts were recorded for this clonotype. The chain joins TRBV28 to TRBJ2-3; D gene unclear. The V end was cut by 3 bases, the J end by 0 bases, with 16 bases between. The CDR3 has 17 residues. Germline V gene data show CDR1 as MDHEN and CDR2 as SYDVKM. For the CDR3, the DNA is TGTGCCAGCAGTTTTGGGGTTTCTATGCCAAGCACAGATACGCAGTATTTT. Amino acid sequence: CASSFGVSMPSTDTQYF. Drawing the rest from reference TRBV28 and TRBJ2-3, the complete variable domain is DVKVTQSSRYLVKRTGEKVFLECVQDMDHENMFWYRQDPGLGLRLIYFSYDVKMKEKGDIPEGYSVSREKKERFSLILESASTNQTSMYLCASSFGVSMPSTDTQYFGPGTRLTVL.

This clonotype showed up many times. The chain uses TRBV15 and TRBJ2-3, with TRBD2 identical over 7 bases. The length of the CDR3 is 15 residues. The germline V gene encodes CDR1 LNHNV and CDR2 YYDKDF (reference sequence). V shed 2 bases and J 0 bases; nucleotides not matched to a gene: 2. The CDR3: CATSRLAESTDTQYF. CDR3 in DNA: TGTGCCACCAGCAGACTAGCGGAGAGCACAGATACGCAGTATTTT.

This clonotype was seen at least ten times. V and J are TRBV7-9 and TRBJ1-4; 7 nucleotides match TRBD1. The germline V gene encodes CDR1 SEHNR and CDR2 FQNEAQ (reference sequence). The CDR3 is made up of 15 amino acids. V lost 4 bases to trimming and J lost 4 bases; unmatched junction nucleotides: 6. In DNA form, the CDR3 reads TGTGCCAGCAGCTCCACAGGGGCCAATAATGAAAAACTGTTTTTT. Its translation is CASSSTGANNEKLFF.

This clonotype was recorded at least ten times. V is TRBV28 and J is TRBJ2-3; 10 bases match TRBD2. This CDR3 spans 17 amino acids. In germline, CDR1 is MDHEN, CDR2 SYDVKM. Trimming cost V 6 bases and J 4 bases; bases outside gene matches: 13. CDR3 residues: CASSFPLAGVVSDTQYF. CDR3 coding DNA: TGTGCCAGCAGCTTCCCCCTAGCGGGAGTGGTCTCAGATACGCAGTATTTT.

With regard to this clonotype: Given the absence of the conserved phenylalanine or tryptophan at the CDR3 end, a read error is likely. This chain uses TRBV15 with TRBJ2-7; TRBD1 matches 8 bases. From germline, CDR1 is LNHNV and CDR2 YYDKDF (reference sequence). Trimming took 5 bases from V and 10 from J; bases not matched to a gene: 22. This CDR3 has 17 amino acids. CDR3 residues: CATSPRSLDRAEWEQYL. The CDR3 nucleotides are TGTGCCACCAGCCCCAGATCCCTGGACAGGGCCGAATGGGAACAGTACCTC.